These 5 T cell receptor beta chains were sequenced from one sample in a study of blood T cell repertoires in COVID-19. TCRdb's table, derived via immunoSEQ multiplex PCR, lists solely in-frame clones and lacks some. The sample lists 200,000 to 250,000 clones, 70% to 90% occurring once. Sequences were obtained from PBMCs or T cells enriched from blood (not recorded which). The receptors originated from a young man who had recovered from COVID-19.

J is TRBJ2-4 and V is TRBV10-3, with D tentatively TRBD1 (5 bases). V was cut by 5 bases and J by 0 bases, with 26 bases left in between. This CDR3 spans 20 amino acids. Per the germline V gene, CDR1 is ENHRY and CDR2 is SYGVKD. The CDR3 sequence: CAISKTPGPEAPLAKNIQYF. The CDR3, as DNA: TGTGCCATCAGTAAAACCCCAGGGCCTGAAGCCCCTCTAGCCAAAAACATTCAGTACTTC.

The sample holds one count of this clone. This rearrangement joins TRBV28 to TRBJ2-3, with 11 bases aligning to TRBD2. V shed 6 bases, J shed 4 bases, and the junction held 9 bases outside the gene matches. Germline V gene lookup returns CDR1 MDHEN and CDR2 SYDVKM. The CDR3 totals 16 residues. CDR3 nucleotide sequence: TGTGCCAGCAGCACGGGACTAGCGGCTTCGGCAGATACGCAGTATTTT. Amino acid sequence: CASSTGLAASADTQYF.

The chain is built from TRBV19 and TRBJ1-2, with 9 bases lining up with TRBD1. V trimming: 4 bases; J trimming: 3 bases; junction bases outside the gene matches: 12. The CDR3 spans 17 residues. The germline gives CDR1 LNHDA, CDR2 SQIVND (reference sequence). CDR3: CASSKQGARGADYGYTF. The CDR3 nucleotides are TGTGCCAGTAGTAAACAGGGGGCTCGGGGGGCCGACTATGGCTACACCTTC.

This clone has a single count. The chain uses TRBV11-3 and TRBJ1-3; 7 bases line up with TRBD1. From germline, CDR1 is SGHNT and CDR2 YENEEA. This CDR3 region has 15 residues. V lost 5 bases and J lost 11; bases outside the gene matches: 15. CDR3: CASSAETGPGGAIYF. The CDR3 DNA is TGTGCCAGCAGCGCCGAGACAGGGCCCGGCGGGGCCATATATTTT.

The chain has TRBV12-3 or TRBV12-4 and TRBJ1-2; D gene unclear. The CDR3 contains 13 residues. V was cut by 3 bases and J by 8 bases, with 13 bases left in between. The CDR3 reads CASSFDGIGGYTF. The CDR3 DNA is TGTGCCAGCAGTTTTGACGGGATCGGGGGCTACACCTTC.